This TCR beta chain was identified in a study of cytomegalovirus exposure and HLA in healthy donors. Regarding the study as a whole: Researchers left out some V segments, among them TRBV6-2 and TRBV6-3, as indistinguishable. According to reports, the classifier identified cytomegalovirus status with high specificity and sensitivity.

CDR3 length: 17 amino acids. V lost 5 bases and J 0 bases, leaving 17 bases between the germline ends. The V gene's germline CDR1 is SGHVS and CDR2 FQNEAQ. Primers included in the PCR were 60 Vbeta and 13 Jbeta primers. The assay was immunoSEQ multiplex PCR, and TCRdb's table has in-frame clones only and misses some. The sample carries about 160,000 clones, less than 90% recorded once. This clone was observed a handful of times. The antigen remains undetermined. This chain connects TRBV7-8 to TRBJ1-5, with unresolved D. The sequence was obtained from a woman between 45 and 65 years old in good health and CMV-seropositive. The specimen sequenced was PBMCs. In DNA, the CDR3 is TGTGCCAGCAGCCAAGAGAGGGTACGGAATAGCAATCAGCCCCAGCATTTT. Translation gives CASSQERVRNSNQPQHF. The variable domain in full, with the rest retrieved from reference TRBV7-8 and TRBJ1-5, is GAGVSQSPRYKVAKRGQDVALRCDPISGHVSLFWYQQALGQGPEFLTYFQNEAQLDKSGLPSDRFFAERPEGSVSTLKIQRTQQEDSAVYLCASSQERVRNSNQPQHFGDGTRLSIL.